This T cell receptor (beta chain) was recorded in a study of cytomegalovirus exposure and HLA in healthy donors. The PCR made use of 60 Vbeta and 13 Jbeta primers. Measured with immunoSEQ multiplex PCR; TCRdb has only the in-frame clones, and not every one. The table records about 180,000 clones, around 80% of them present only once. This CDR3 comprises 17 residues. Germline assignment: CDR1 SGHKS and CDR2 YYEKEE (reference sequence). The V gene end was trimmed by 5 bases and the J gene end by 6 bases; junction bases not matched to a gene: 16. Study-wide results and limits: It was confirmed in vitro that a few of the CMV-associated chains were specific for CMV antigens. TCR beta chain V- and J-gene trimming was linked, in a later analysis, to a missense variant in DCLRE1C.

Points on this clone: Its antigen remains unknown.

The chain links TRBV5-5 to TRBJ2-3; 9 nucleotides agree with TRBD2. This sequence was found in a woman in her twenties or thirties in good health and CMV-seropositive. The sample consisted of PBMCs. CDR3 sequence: CASSPGGLAGRKDTQYF. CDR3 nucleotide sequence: TGTGCCAGCAGTCCTGGTGGTCTAGCGGGGAGGAAGGATACGCAGTATTTT.